A selection of T cell receptor beta chains follows, all from one sample in a study of yellow fever vaccine responses in identical twins. MiXCR, applied by TCRdb to the RT-PCR reads, yields one record per CDR3 protein. In the table there are around 2,000 distinct CDR3 sequences, 75% to 85% of which are singletons. Sequenced here: T cells from blood (PBMCs), unsorted or a sorted subset (not recorded which), sampled before or after yellow fever vaccination (not recorded which). The receptors were sampled from a woman aged 18-30 years who received the yellow fever vaccine. The CDR3 runs from the conserved cysteine through the conserved F or W. A D gene is named only where the DNA matches it firmly. A row's size may be missing; if present it is once, few, many or a size class.

.	TRBD1	TRBV11-1	TRBJ1-4	CASRSTGSNEKLSF	TGTGCCAGCAGATCGACAGGGAGCAATGAAAAACTGTCTTTT
.	.	TRBV7-2	TRBJ2-3	CASSLGVATTDTQYF	TGTGCCAGCAGCTTAGGAGTAGCAACCACAGATACGCAGTATTTT
.	.	TRBV14	TRBJ2-1	CASSQVPLYNEQFF	TGTGCCAGCAGCCAAGTCCCCCTATACAATGAGCAGTTCTTC
.	.	TRBV5-1	TRBJ2-3	CASSLTREGDTQYF	TGCGCCAGCAGCTTGACACGAGAGGGAGATACGCAGTATTTT
once	TRBD1	TRBV15	TRBJ2-2	CATQRGGGTGELFF	TGCGCCACCCAGCGAGGGGGCGGTACCGGGGAGCTGTTTTTT
.	TRBD1	TRBV2	TRBJ1-3	CASSEAHPGQAGSGNTIYF	TGTGCCAGCAGTGAAGCCCACCCAGGACAGGCAGGCTCTGGAAACACCATATATTTT
.	.	TRBV2	TRBJ2-1	CASKGRGEQFF	TGTGCCAGCAAGGGGCGAGGGGAGCAGTTCTTC
.	.	TRBV9	TRBJ2-3	CASSVDGSPTDTQYF	TGTGCCAGCAGCGTAGACGGCAGCCCCACAGATACGCAGTATTTT
.	TRBD2	TRBV3-1	TRBJ2-1	CASSPGLAYNEQFF	TGTGCCAGCAGCCCCGGACTAGCCTACAATGAGCAGTTCTTC
.	.	TRBV10-3	TRBJ1-1	CAISDTPNTEAFF	TGTGCCATCAGTGACACCCCGAACACTGAAGCTTTCTTT
.	.	TRBV10-3	TRBJ1-6	CAISESGQGSSPLHF	TGTGCCATCAGTGAGTCGGGGCAGGGGAGCTCACCCCTCCACTTT
.	.	TRBV7-6	TRBJ1-1	CASSLADGMNTEAFF	TGTGCCAGCAGCTTAGCGGACGGCATGAACACTGAAGCTTTCTTT
.	TRBD1	TRBV11-1	TRBJ1-2	CASSLEGAYGYTF	TGTGCCAGCAGCTTAGAGGGGGCCTATGGCTACACCTTC
.	.	TRBV29-1	TRBJ2-3	CSVDLGASDTQYF	TGCAGCGTTGATCTGGGGGCCTCAGATACGCAGTATTTT
.	.	TRBV7-6	TRBJ2-3	CASSLGADTQYF	TGTGCCAGCAGCTTAGGGGCAGATACGCAGTATTTT
.	.	TRBV10-3	TRBJ2-7	CAISVEESSYEQYF	TGTGCCATCAGTGTCGAAGAAAGCTCCTACGAGCAGTACTTC